Below are 4 T cell receptor beta chains sequenced from a single sample in a study of blood T cell repertoires in COVID-19. The table came from immunoSEQ multiplex PCR; TCRdb's copy has only in-frame clones and leaves some out. Of about 160,000 clones listed, about 85% are singletons. Specimen: peripheral blood. These receptors were obtained from a woman in her sixties or seventies with active or convalescent COVID-19.

The chain employs TRBV2 and TRBJ1-5; 9 positions match TRBD1. CDR1 is SNHLY, CDR2 FYNNEI, per germline. V shed 7 bases and J 5 bases; nucleotides not matched to a gene: 9. This CDR3 has 15 residues. In DNA form, the CDR3 reads TGTGCCAGCATCGCTGGGACAGGGCTGGATCAGCCCCAGCATTTT. Its translation: CASIAGTGLDQPQHF.

The rearrangement links TRBV6-7 to TRBJ1-6; TRBD1 is a possible D gene (6 bases). TRBV6-7 is an ORF, with its function uncertain. This CDR3 contains 17 residues. The V end lost 2 bases, the J end lost 10 bases, and 21 bases lay between the germline ends. CDR3 nucleotides: TGTGCCAGCAGTTACCCAAACCTGACAGGAGGAGGATCACCCCTCCACTTT. Translating gives CASSYPNLTGGGSPLHF.

The chain links TRBV30 to TRBJ1-5; a possible D gene is TRBD1 (5 bases). Germline CDR1 and CDR2: GTSNPN and SVGIG (reference sequence). V was pared by 3 bases and J by 2 bases, with 8 bases between. CDR3 length: 13 amino acids. This CDR3 reads CAWRGGGNQPQHF. The CDR3 coding sequence is TGTGCCTGGAGGGGGGGAGGCAATCAGCCCCAGCATTTT.

This rearrangement joins TRBV5-1 to TRBJ1-3; tentatively, D is TRBD1 (5 bases). V was clipped by 5 bases and J by 0 bases, with 12 bases between them. The V gene's germline CDR1 is SGHRS and CDR2 YFSETQ. The CDR3 is 15 amino acids. The CDR3 protein is CASRPTVSSGNTIYF. CDR3 DNA: TGCGCCAGCAGACCGACAGTGAGCTCTGGAAACACCATATATTTT. Full variable domain (rest looked up from reference TRBV5-1 and TRBJ1-3): KAGVTQTPRYLIKTRGQQVTLSCSPISGHRSVSWYQQTPGQGLQFLFEYFSETQRNKGNFPGRFSGRQFSNSRSEMNVSTLELGDSALYLCASRPTVSSGNTIYFGEGSWLTVV.